The 6 T cell receptor beta chains given below trace back to one sample, sequenced in a study of vaccination and CD4 T cells after COVID-19. Stated treatment: roughly 11-day PBMC culture with coronavirus spike peptide pools or control peptides (ViraFEST assay). Cultured CD4+ T cell DNA was sequenced using the Oncomine TCR Beta short-read assay. One entry per CDR3 protein results from TCRdb running MiXCR on the PCR reads. The table shows about 12,000 distinct CDR3 sequences, with roughly 76% occurring only once. No antigen is known for these receptors. The sequenced material came from CD4+ T cells from blood, cultured in vitro. Receptors originate from a human donor who had recovered from COVID-19.

The chain employs TRBV2 and TRBJ2-7; no clear D. V lost 6 bases to trimming and J lost 3 bases, with 6 bases between them. Germline assignment: CDR1 SNHLY and CDR2 FYNNEI. The CDR3 sequence is 11 residues long. CDR3 bases: TGTGCCAGCAGAGTGATCTACGAGCAGTACTTC. It is translated as CASRVIYEQYF.

This sequence joins TRBV19 and TRBJ1-5; D unclear. The length of the CDR3 is 16 residues. Germline V gene lookup returns CDR1 LNHDA and CDR2 SQIVND (reference sequence). Trimming removed 5 bases from V and 2 bases from J, with 16 bases in between. The CDR3 is CASSPHGLSGNQPQHF. CDR3 DNA: TGTGCCAGTAGTCCCCACGGTTTGAGTGGCAATCAGCCCCAGCATTTT.

The V gene is TRBV11-3, the J gene TRBJ2-7, with a weak D call TRBD1 (6 bases). The ends were cut back, 5 bases at V and 6 bases at J, with 17 bases in the middle. The CDR3 contains 14 residues. The germline V gene has CDR1 SGHNT and CDR2 YENEEA. In DNA, the CDR3 is TGTGCCAGCAGCGCACAGGGATCACGGCTCGAGCAGTACTTC. It is translated as CASSAQGSRLEQYF. The variable domain in full, with the rest retrieved from reference TRBV11-3 and TRBJ2-7, is EAGVVQSPRYKIIEKKQPVAFWCNPISGHNTLYWYLQNLGQGPELLIRYENEEAVDDSQLPKDRFSAERLKGVDSTLKIQPAELGDSAVYLCASSAQGSRLEQYFGPGTRLTVT.

The rearrangement joins TRBV4-2 to TRBJ2-5; possibly TRBD1 or TRBD2 for D (6 bases each). V was clipped by 1 base and J by 2 bases, with 14 bases between them. This CDR3 region has 16 residues. Germline V gene lookup returns CDR1 LGHNA and CDR2 YNFKEQ. Written as DNA, the CDR3 is TGTGCCAGCAGCCAAGGAAACGGGGGCCTTCAAGAGACCCAGTACTTC. Its translation: CASSQGNGGLQETQYF.

This chain uses TRBV19 with TRBJ2-4; maybe TRBD2 (6 bases). The germline V gene encodes CDR1 LNHDA and CDR2 SQIVND (reference sequence). The CDR3 loop spans 18 amino acids. The V gene lost 3 bases and the J gene lost 3 bases, with 21 bases spanning the gap. The DNA for the CDR3 is TGTGCCAGTAGTATCGCAGGGCGGACTACCCCGAGCAAAAACATTCAGTACTTC. Translating it yields CASSIAGRTTPSKNIQYF.

The table lists this clonotype with a few counts. The chain links TRBV18 to TRBJ2-3, with a weak D call TRBD2 (6 bases). The V end was cut by 1 base, the J end by 5 bases, with 7 bases between. The CDR3 spans 13 residues. The V gene's germline CDR1 is KGHSH and CDR2 LQKENI. CDR3 bases: TGTGCCAGCTCACCACGGGGAGGAGATACGCAGTATTTT. Its protein is CASSPRGGDTQYF.